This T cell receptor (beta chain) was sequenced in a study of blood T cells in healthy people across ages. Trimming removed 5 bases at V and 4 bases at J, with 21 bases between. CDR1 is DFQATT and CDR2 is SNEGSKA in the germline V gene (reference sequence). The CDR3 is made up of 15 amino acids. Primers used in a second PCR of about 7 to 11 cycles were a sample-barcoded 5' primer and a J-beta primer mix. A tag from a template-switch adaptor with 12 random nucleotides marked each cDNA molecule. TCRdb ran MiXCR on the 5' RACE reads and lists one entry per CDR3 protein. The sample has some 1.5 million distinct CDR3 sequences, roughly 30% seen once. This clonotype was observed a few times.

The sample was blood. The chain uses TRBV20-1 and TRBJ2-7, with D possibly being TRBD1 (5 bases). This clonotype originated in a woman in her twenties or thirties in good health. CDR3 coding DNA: TGCAGTGCTGGATCGTCAGGGTCCAGTGGATACGAGCAGTACTTC. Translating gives CSAGSSGSSGYEQYF.